The clone carrying this TCR beta chain was seen more than once but under ten times. Treatment noted: oral pan-JAK inhibitor, 5-10 mg twice daily. Reverse transcription of extracted RNA yielded cDNA, which provided the sequencing template. Libraries were prepared by immunoSEQ multiplex PCR; TCRdb keeps only in-frame clonotypes and omits some of them. The sample includes around 100,000 clones, about 60% of them seen just once. V was cut by 4 bases and J by 8 bases, with 21 bases left in between. Germline V gene data show CDR1 as SEHNR and CDR2 as FQNEAQ (reference sequence). The CDR3 spans 16 residues. The sample originates from a study of CD8+ T cells in alopecia areata.

Sequencing was performed on CD8+ T cells sorted from blood, taken between weeks 55 and 70, from a patient treated with tofacitinib. The chain links TRBV7-9 to TRBJ2-4; possibly TRBD1 for D (5 bases). The receptor's source is a human donor with alopecia areata. CDR3 protein: CASSSNRYHSQDIQYF. CDR3 coding DNA: TGTGCCAGCAGCTCCAACAGGTACCATAGCCAAGACATTCAGTACTTC. Filled out from reference TRBV7-9 and TRBJ2-4, the complete variable domain reads DTGVSQNPRHKITKRGQNVTFRCDPISEHNRLYWYRQTLGQGPEFLTYFQNEAQLEKSRLLSDRFSAERPKGSFSTLEIQRTEQGDSAMYLCASSSNRYHSQDIQYFGAGTRLSVL.